Listed here is a single TCR beta chain. The antigen remains undetermined. Donors in the study were healthy people who gave bone marrow. 60 Vbeta and 13 Jbeta primers were used in PCR. Profiling relied on immunoSEQ multiplex PCR, and the TCRdb table lists in-frame clones only, not all of them. Seen here are some 76,000 clones, roughly 89% observed once, and the top ten hold about 2.1%. The data are from a study of cytomegalovirus exposure and HLA in healthy donors. Study in general: An earlier analysis identified 120 million or so unique TCR beta sequences in about 200 million T cells. Whole-study results and caveats: Researchers left out some V segments, among them TRBV6-2 and TRBV6-3, as indistinguishable. A later analysis found common viral pathogens apparently linked to several of the most significant clusters.

The V gene's germline CDR1 is SGHAT and CDR2 FQDESV (reference sequence). This CDR3 is 13 amino acids long. Trimming removed 6 bases from V and 3 bases from J; junction bases left unmatched: 4. This sequence was found in a woman in her 30s in good health and CMV-seronegative. The specimen sequenced was PBMCs. The genes are TRBV11-1 and TRBJ2-7; 8 bases align to TRBD2. CDR3 bases: TGTGCCAGCAGAGGCGGGAGGAGCTACGAGCAGTACTTC. Its protein product is CASRGGRSYEQYF.